The rows below give T cell receptor beta chains drawn from one sample of a study of T cells expressing NK-cell markers. TCRdb re-analyzed the 5' RACE reads; it lists each CDR3 protein once, without DNA. This repertoire comprises approximately 380,000 distinct CDR3 sequences; its ten largest clones make up roughly 5.4%. Sequencing was carried out using blood T cells: a sorted CD56 or NKG2C T cell subset, CD4+ or CD8+ T cells, or bulk PBMC T cells (not recorded which). The receptors come from a man aged 18 to 69 in good health. Each CDR3 is given with its conserved first and last residue.

j_gene: TRBJ2-1
v_gene: TRBV20-1
CDR3aa: CSASKGQGGDEQFF

j_gene: TRBJ1-6
v_gene: TRBV3-1
CDR3aa: CASSQVGASRSPLHF

j_gene: TRBJ1-5
v_gene: TRBV7-2
CDR3aa: CASSIRTGAAGPQHF

j_gene: TRBJ1-6
v_gene: TRBV5-1
CDR3aa: CASSWSRTGGDSPLHF

j_gene: TRBJ2-2
v_gene: TRBV7-3
CDR3aa: CASSPRTGAGGELFF

j_gene: TRBJ1-6
v_gene: TRBV3-1
CDR3aa: CASSRSTGANSPLHF

j_gene: TRBJ2-5
v_gene: TRBV27
CDR3aa: CASSTGQWETQYF

j_gene: TRBJ2-4
v_gene: TRBV18
CDR3aa: CASSENRVSSLLAKNIQYF

j_gene: TRBJ2-3
v_gene: TRBV5-1
CDR3aa: CASSLAGAPGGTQYF

j_gene: TRBJ2-5
v_gene: TRBV3-1
CDR3aa: CASSQNGLRDAGTQYF

j_gene: TRBJ2-7
v_gene: TRBV6-1
CDR3aa: CASSEGAGAFYEQYF

j_gene: TRBJ1-5
v_gene: TRBV5-1
CDR3aa: CASSPDPNSNQPQHF

j_gene: TRBJ2-6
v_gene: TRBV24-1
CDR3aa: CATGPTGLSSGANVLTF

j_gene: TRBJ2-1
v_gene: TRBV12-3/TRBV12-4
CDR3aa: CASQRQTYNEQFF

j_gene: TRBJ2-7
v_gene: TRBV2
CDR3aa: CASNTQGAGGEQYF

j_gene: TRBJ1-4
v_gene: TRBV5-6
CDR3aa: CASRDGTNEKLFF

j_gene: TRBJ2-5
v_gene: TRBV6-7
CDR3aa: CASTDRTVPQETQYF

j_gene: TRBJ1-4
v_gene: TRBV2
CDR3aa: CASSDRINEKLFF

j_gene: TRBJ2-1
v_gene: TRBV2
CDR3aa: CASNGRRGGSYNEQFF

j_gene: TRBJ2-2
v_gene: TRBV5-4
CDR3aa: CASTSRGANTGELFF

j_gene: TRBJ1-1
v_gene: TRBV12-3/TRBV12-4
CDR3aa: CASRTLGYEAFF

j_gene: TRBJ2-5
v_gene: TRBV2
CDR3aa: CASSFGGVAETQYF

j_gene: TRBJ1-3
v_gene: TRBV3-1
CDR3aa: CASSHSTGSVGNTIYF

j_gene: TRBJ2-1
v_gene: TRBV27
CDR3aa: CASSTGVAGRYNEQFF

j_gene: TRBJ1-2
v_gene: TRBV5-4
CDR3aa: CASSLGETPSPYGYTF

j_gene: TRBJ2-2
v_gene: TRBV12-3/TRBV12-4
CDR3aa: CASRTNTGELFF

j_gene: TRBJ1-5
v_gene: TRBV12-3/TRBV12-4
CDR3aa: CASIAGDRVSNQPQHF

j_gene: TRBJ1-1
v_gene: TRBV2
CDR3aa: CASRITGTTKGDTEAFF

j_gene: TRBJ2-3
v_gene: TRBV14
CDR3aa: CASSLTGLQADTQYF

j_gene: TRBJ1-1
v_gene: TRBV7-2
CDR3aa: CASSPGQGVVWTEAFF

j_gene: TRBJ1-2
v_gene: TRBV12-3/TRBV12-4
CDR3aa: CASRKTGDAYGYTF

j_gene: TRBJ2-3
v_gene: TRBV5-1
CDR3aa: CASSLAGTRGGGADTQYF

j_gene: TRBJ2-1
v_gene: TRBV29-1
CDR3aa: CSYTLTGALWDEQFF

j_gene: TRBJ2-3
v_gene: TRBV7-2
CDR3aa: CASSRQQRTDTQYF

j_gene: TRBJ2-2
v_gene: TRBV5-4
CDR3aa: CASSPLAGTDTGELFF

j_gene: TRBJ2-7
v_gene: TRBV3-1
CDR3aa: CASSQVGGTMYF

j_gene: TRBJ1-5
v_gene: TRBV19
CDR3aa: CASSPGDRGLNQPQHF

j_gene: TRBJ2-5
v_gene: TRBV14
CDR3aa: CASSLYQVGETQYF

j_gene: TRBJ1-4
v_gene: TRBV20-1
CDR3aa: CSAWTGGNEKLFF

j_gene: TRBJ2-7
v_gene: TRBV5-6
CDR3aa: CASSYGRGVDEQYF